Below, 6 T cell receptor beta chains from the same sample are listed, as sequenced in a study of T cell changes during pregnancy in multiple sclerosis. Some clones are missing from TCRdb's copy, which holds only in-frame ones; the method was immunoSEQ multiplex PCR. The profile covers 84,000 or so clones, with about 95% appearing a single time and 2.5% taken by the ten largest. The sequenced sample was peripheral blood, obtained in the third trimester of pregnancy. The receptors were gathered from a female donor with multiple sclerosis, enrolled in a pregnancy study.

The rearrangement joins TRBV9 to TRBJ1-3; possibly TRBD1 for D (5 bases). Deletions cut 3 bases from V and 0 bases from J, with 10 bases between. The CDR3 totals 15 residues. Germline V gene data show CDR1 as SGDLS and CDR2 as YYNGEE. CDR3 sequence reads: CASSAGAASGNTIYF. CDR3 DNA sequence: TGTGCCAGCAGCGCTGGGGCTGCCTCTGGAAACACCATATATTTT. The full variable domain, rest sourced from reference TRBV9 and TRBJ1-3, is DSGVTQTPKHLITATGQRVTLRCSPRSGDLSVYWYQQSLDQGLQFLIQYYNGEERAKGNILERFSAQQFPDLHSELNLSSLELGDSALYFCASSAGAASGNTIYFGEGSWLTVV.

This chain connects TRBV7-9 to TRBJ1-5; D is undetermined. The V end was cut by 4 bases, the J end by 0 bases, with 10 bases between. Germline lookup yields CDR1 SEHNR and CDR2 FQNEAQ (reference sequence). CDR3 size: 15 residues. The CDR3 loop is CASSSSDTSNQPQHF. In DNA, the CDR3 is TGTGCCAGCAGCTCCTCCGACACTAGCAATCAGCCCCAGCATTTT.

In this sample, this clone turned up once. V gene TRBV7-6 combines with J gene TRBJ2-7, with 11 bases aligning to TRBD1. This CDR3 region has 15 residues. The germline CDR1 and CDR2 sequences are SGHVS and FNYEAQ. V lost 1 base and J lost 5; bases outside the gene matches: 4. The CDR3 DNA follows: TGTGCCAGCAGCTTAGGGACAGGGGGCTTCAACGAGCAGTACTTC. This sequence encodes CASSLGTGGFNEQYF.

The V and J genes are TRBV5-1 and TRBJ1-4; D gene unclear. The germline V and J ends were trimmed by 5 bases and 7 bases, with 15 bases remaining between them. The V gene's germline CDR1 is SGHRS and CDR2 YFSETQ. The length of the CDR3 is 14 residues. CDR3 sequence (DNA): TGCGCCAGCAGACTGGGCCAAGTCGGTGAAAAACTGTTTTTT. Translated, it gives CASRLGQVGEKLFF.

This chain links TRBV10-3 with TRBJ2-3; 10 positions agree with TRBD2. The CDR3 length is 15 residues. The V and J ends lost 4 bases and 3 bases, in that order; junction bases with no gene match: 4. Germline V CDR1 and CDR2: ENHRY, SYGVKD. This CDR3 is CAISVTSGLTDTQYF. CDR3 nucleotides: TGTGCCATCAGTGTGACTAGCGGGTTGACAGATACGCAGTATTTT.

The rearrangement links TRBV30 to TRBJ2-3, with D perhaps TRBD2 (6 bases). The CDR3 extends over 15 amino acids. CDR1 is GTSNPN, CDR2 SVGIG, per germline (reference sequence). CDR3 coding DNA: TGTGCTCGATCAGAGTGGGGGGTTGGTATAGATACGCAGTATTTT. This sequence encodes CARSEWGVGIDTQYF.